The text below deals with one TCR beta chain. The target antigen is unknown. The data were taken from a study of T cell clonotyping in hematopoietic cell transplantation. General study points: Higher Inverse Simpson Index values in graft donor and pretransplant recipient predicted broader posttransplant TCR diversity. Recipient TCR diversity dropped after transplant; expanded clonotypes rose from day 30 to 180. Without cell sorting, CD4 versus CD8 contributions remain unresolved.

Generated by immunoSEQ multiplex PCR, the TCRdb table keeps only in-frame clones and is missing some. Of roughly 16,000 clones in the sample, 85% to 95% are singletons; the top ten hold 5% to 6.5%. Specimen: peripheral blood mononuclear cells. The receptor was derived from a man aged 40-49 years in good health. Some clones in this sample may be carry-over from other donors' samples.

This CDR3 is CAWSVRSRIGEKLFF. The CDR3 DNA is TGTGCCTGGAGTGTACGAAGCAGAATAGGTGAAAAACTGTTTTTT. The chain has TRBV30 and TRBJ1-4; D uncertain. The germline V gene encodes CDR1 GTSNPN and CDR2 SVGIG (reference sequence). V lost 0 bases and J lost 7, with 15 bases in between. The CDR3 is 15 amino acids.